These T cell receptor beta chains were read from a single sample in a study of cytomegalovirus exposure and HLA in healthy donors. Some clones are missing from TCRdb's copy, which holds only in-frame ones; the method was immunoSEQ multiplex PCR. The sample holds about 200,000 clones; roughly 80% are singletons and the top ten take 2.5% to 3%. Sequencing was performed on PBMCs. These receptors all stem from a woman aged 40 to 55 in good health and CMV-seronegative. CDR3s leave out the opening cysteine and the closing phenylalanine or tryptophan. The listing skips clone size in some rows; elsewhere it reads once, few, many or a size class.

clone size	CDR3 length	V gene	CDR3 protein
.	13	TRBV19	ASSIDLLRGGTQY
.	12	TRBV4-1	ASSLQGASYEQY
once	13	TRBV7-2	ASSAPGTLSYEQY
.	14	TRBV7-3	ASSPWTSGTYNEQF
.	16	TRBV15	ATSRDGTGPGSNYGYT
.	12	TRBV6-1	AVAGQDPSYEQY
.	12	TRBV6-1	ASTQDRGNQPQH
.	11	TRBV28	ASTGQINQPQH
.	13	TRBV18	ASSPGTGGNYGYT
few	15	TRBV2	ASSESEGTPIAETQY
.	12	TRBV7-6	ASSSGTAALEQY
.	13	TRBV7-8	ASSLDRPRTDTQY
.	15	TRBV7-8	ASSRTRGPWDTGELF
once	12	TRBV11-3	ASSEQGAGETQY
once	14	TRBV19	ASSIVGLADTGELF
.	15	TRBV7-9	ASSPSLRQGSEETQY
.	14	TRBV5-1	ASSLGMGLAWDEQF
.	13	TRBV5-1	ASIETGLAGDTQY
.	12	TRBV19	ASSIESGHQPQH
.	13	TRBV7-9	ASSGGVLSNQPQH
few	11	TRBV5-1	ASSYGRDYEQY
.	14	TRBV6-1	ASSVDRVWSNQPQH
few	14	TRBV5-1	ASSPTTFGTAVTQY
.	13	TRBV6-6	ASSPGTGAGNTIY
.	11	TRBV30	AWSIQGAITPY
.	13	TRBV5-1	ASSIARGSGNTIY
.	14	TRBV5-1	ASSLYQGVNTGELF
.	14	TRBV19	ASSTLQGSTNEKLF
.	12	TRBV19	ASGAGQGSYEQY
.	13	TRBV4-2	ASSPWTGGDEKLF
.	12	TRBV5-1	ASSSAGEGYGYT
.	12	TRBV7-3	ASSSGQPQETQY
few	10	TRBV29-1	SVAGGLETQY
.	11	TRBV19	ASSIGTYYGYT
.	12	TRBV4-1	ASSQPSGGGEQF
.	11	TRBV6-5	ASSYFLTQPQH
.	14	TRBV11-3	ASSPRTSGRLDEQF
.	12	TRBV28	ASVSGPRKYEQY
.	13	TRBV28	ASSSGTGSSGELF
once	11	TRBV4-2	ASSQAGGRTQY
.	13	TRBV5-1	ASSLDDIYGNTIY
.	11	TRBV7-9	ASSPRDTYEQY
.	13	TRBV18	ASSPQGRVSTEAF
once	13	TRBV4-2	ASSQGDREVNEQY
.	11	TRBV7-6	ASSSTGGYEQY